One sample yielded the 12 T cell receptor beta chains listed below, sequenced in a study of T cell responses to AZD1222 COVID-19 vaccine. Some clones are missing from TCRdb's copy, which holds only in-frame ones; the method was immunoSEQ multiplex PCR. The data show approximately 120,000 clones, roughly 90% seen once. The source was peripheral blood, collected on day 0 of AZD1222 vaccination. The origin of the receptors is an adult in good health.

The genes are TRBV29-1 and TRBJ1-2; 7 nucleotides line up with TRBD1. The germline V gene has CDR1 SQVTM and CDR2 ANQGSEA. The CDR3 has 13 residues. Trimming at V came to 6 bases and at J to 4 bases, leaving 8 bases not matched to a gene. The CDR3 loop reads CSVGPGQSYGYTF. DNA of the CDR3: TGCAGCGTCGGCCCGGGACAGTCCTATGGCTACACCTTC.

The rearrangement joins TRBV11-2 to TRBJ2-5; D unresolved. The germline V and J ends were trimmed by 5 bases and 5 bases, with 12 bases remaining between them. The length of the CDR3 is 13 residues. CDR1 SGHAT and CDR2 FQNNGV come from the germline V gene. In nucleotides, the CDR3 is TGTGCCAGCAGCCTACGGCCCCGGGAGACCCAGTACTTC. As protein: CASSLRPRETQYF.

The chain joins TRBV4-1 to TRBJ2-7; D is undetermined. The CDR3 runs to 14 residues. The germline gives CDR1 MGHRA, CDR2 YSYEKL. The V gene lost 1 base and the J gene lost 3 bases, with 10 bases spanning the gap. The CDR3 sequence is CASSQGLGLYEQYF. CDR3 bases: TGCGCCAGCAGCCAAGGTCTAGGGCTCTACGAGCAGTACTTC.

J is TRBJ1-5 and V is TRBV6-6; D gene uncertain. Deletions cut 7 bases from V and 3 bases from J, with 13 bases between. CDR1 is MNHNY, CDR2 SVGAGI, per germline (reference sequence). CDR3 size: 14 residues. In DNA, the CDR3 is TGTGCCAGCACCGGCCCAACTCTCAATCAGCCCCAGCATTTT. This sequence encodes CASTGPTLNQPQHF.

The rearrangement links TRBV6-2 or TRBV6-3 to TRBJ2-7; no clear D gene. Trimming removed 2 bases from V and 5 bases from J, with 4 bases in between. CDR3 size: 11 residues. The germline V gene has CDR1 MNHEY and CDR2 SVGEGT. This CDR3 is CASSYRDEQYF. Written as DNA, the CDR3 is TGTGCCAGCAGTTACCGCGACGAGCAGTACTTC.

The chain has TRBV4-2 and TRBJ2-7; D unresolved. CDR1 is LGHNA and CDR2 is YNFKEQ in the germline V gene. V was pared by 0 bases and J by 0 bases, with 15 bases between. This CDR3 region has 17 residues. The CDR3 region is CASSQDSWSRPSYEQYF. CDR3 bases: TGTGCCAGCAGCCAAGATAGCTGGTCGCGCCCCTCCTACGAGCAGTACTTC.

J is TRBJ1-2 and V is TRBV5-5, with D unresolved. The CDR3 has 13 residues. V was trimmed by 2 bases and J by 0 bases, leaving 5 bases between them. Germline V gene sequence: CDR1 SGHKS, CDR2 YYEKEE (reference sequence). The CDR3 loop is CASSLRTNYGYTF. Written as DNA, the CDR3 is TGTGCCAGCAGCTTACGAACTAACTATGGCTACACCTTC.

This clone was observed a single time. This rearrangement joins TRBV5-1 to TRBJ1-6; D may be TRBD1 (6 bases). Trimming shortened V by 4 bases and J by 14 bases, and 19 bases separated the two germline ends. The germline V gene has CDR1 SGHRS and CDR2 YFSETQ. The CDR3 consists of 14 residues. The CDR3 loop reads CASSTGQPTSALHF. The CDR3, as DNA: TGCGCCAGCAGCACCGGACAGCCCACTTCGGCCCTCCACTTT.

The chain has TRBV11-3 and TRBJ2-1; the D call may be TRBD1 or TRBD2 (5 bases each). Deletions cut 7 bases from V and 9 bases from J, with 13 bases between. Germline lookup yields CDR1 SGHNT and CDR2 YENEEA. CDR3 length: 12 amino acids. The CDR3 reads CASKGRDAEQFF. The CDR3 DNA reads TGTGCCAGCAAAGGTCGGGACGCTGAGCAGTTCTTC. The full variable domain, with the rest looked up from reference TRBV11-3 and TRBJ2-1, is EAGVVQSPRYKIIEKKQPVAFWCNPISGHNTLYWYLQNLGQGPELLIRYENEEAVDDSQLPKDRFSAERLKGVDSTLKIQPAELGDSAVYLCASKGRDAEQFFGPGTRLTVL.

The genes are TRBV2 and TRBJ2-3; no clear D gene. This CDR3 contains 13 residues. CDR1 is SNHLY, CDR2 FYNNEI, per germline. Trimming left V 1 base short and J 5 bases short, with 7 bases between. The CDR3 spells CASSEDTRDTQYF. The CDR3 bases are TGTGCCAGCAGTGAAGATACCCGAGATACGCAGTATTTT. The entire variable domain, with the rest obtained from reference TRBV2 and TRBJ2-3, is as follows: EPEVTQTPSHQVTQMGQEVILRCVPISNHLYFYWYRQILGQKVEFLVSFYNNEISEKSEIFDDQFSVERPDGSNFTLKIRSTKLEDSAMYFCASSEDTRDTQYFGPGTRLTVL.

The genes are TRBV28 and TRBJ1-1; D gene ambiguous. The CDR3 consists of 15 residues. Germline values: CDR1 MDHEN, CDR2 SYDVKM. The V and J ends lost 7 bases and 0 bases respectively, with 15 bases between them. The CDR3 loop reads CASTGASNMNTEAFF. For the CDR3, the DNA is TGTGCCAGCACTGGCGCCAGTAACATGAACACTGAAGCTTTCTTT.

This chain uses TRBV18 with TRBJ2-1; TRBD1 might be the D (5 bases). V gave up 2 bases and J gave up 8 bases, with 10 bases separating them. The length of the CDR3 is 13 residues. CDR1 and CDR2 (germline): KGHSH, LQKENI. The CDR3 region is CASSPAGFDEQFF. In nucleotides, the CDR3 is TGTGCCAGCTCACCAGCAGGGTTCGATGAGCAGTTCTTC.